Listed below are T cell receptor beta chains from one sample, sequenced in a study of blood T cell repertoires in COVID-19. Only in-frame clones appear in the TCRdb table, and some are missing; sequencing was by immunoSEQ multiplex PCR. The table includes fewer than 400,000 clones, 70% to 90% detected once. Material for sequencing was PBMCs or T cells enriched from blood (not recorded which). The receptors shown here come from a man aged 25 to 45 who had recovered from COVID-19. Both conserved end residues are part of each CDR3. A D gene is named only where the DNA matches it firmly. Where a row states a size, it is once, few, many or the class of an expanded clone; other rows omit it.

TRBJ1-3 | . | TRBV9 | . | TGTGCCAGCAGCGTAGGACCGACGAAGGGGGACACCATATATTTT | CASSVGPTKGDTIYF
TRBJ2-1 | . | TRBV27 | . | TGTGCCAGCAGTTTGGGCAACGAGCAGTTCTTC | CASSLGNEQFF
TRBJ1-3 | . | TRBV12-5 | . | TGTGCTAGTGGTTTGCATAACACCATATATTTT | CASGLHNTIYF
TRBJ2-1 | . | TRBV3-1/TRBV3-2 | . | TGTGCCAGCAGCCAATCCCAGGACTCCTACAATGAGCAGTTCTTC | CASSQSQDSYNEQFF
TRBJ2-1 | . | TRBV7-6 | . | TGTGCCAGCAGCCTGGGACTTAGCTCCTACAATGAGCAGTTCTTC | CASSLGLSSYNEQFF
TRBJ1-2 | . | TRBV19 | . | TGTGCCAGTAGTACCCCGGAGGGTACCTATGGCTACACCTTC | CASSTPEGTYGYTF
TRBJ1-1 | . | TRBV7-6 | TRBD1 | TGTGCCAGCAGCTGGCAGGGGGAAGGCACTGAAGCTTTCTTT | CASSWQGEGTEAFF
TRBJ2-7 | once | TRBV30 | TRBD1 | TGTGCCTGGAGTGTGACAGGGGCCTCCTACGAGCAGTACTTC | CAWSVTGASYEQYF
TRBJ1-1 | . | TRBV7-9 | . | TGTGCCAGCAGGGGGGGTGGCAGCTCTGGGGCTTTCTTT | CASRGGGSSGAFF
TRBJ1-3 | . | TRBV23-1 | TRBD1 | TGCGCCAGCACCCTAGGCACAGGGGCTGGAAACACCATATATTTT | CASTLGTGAGNTIYF
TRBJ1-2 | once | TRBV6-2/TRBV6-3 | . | TGTGCCAGCAGTTACCCCGAGAGGGGAGGCGGCTACACCTTC | CASSYPERGGGYTF
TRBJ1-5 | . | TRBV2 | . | TGTGCCAGCAGTTCTGACGGACTACCAAGGAGTCAGCCCCAGCATTTT | CASSSDGLPRSQPQHF
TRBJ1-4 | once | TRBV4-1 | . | TGCGCCAGCAGCCAAGATCCGACGGGACATACGAATGAAAAACTGTTTTTT | CASSQDPTGHTNEKLFF
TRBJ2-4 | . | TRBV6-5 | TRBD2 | TGTGCCAGCATGGGACTAACCAAAAACATTCAGTACTTC | CASMGLTKNIQYF
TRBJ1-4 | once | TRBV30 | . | TGTGCCTGGAGTGGTTTGAGTTCCGGGGTTGATGAAAAACTGTTTTTT | CAWSGLSSGVDEKLFF
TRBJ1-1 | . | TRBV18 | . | TGTGCCAGCTCACCACGGCAAGGGGTCGATGAAGCTTTCTTT | CASSPRQGVDEAFF
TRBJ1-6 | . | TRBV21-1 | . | TGTGCCAGCAGCAAAGAATGGAGGGCAAGGGATAATTCACCCCTCCACTTT | CASSKEWRARDNSPLHF
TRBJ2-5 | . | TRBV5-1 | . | TGCGCCAGCAGCCCATCGAGGGGCGGAAGCGGGGAGACCCAGTACTTC | CASSPSRGGSGETQYF
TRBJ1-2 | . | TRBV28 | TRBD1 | TGTGCCAGCAGACGGGACAGGGGTTTCTATGGCTACACCTTC | CASRRDRGFYGYTF
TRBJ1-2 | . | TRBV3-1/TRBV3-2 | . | TGTGCCAGCAGCTCCCGAGGGGGGGAAATCTATGGCTACACCTTC | CASSSRGGEIYGYTF
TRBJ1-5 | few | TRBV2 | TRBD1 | TGTGCCAGCAGTGAAGCCGAACAGGGGTTGGGCAATCAGCCCCAGCATTTT | CASSEAEQGLGNQPQHF
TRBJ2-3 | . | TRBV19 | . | TGTGCCAGTAACCTGGGAGGAACAAGTACGCAGTATTTT | CASNLGGTSTQYF
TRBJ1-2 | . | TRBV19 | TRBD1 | TGTGCCAGTAGTGTTCCGCGACAGGGGAAAATGAGTGGCTACACCTTC | CASSVPRQGKMSGYTF
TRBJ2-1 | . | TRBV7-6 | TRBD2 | TGTGCCAGCAGCCCCGCGAGCGGGGGGTACTACAATGAGCAGTTCTTC | CASSPASGGYYNEQFF
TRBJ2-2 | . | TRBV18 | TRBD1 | TGTGCCAGCTCACCCGGGACAGGGGCGTTTATCACCGGGGAGCTGTTTTTT | CASSPGTGAFITGELFF
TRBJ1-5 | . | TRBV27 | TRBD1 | TGTGCCAGCAGTCCCGGGACAGGCCCTAATCAGCCCCAGCATTTT | CASSPGTGPNQPQHF
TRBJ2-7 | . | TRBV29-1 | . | TGCAGCGTTGAAGAGGAGCGGAGCTCCTACGAGCAGTACTTC | CSVEEERSSYEQYF
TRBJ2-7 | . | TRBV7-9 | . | TGTGCCAGCAGCCCCGACGAGGGCCCCTACGAGCAGTACTTC | CASSPDEGPYEQYF
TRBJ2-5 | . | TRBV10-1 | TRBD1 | TGCGCCAGCAGTGAGGGACAGGGAGCAGAGACCCAGTACTTC | CASSEGQGAETQYF
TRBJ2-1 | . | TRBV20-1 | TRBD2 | TGCAGTGCTAGTGGAAGTTTAACGGGACTAGGGGACTACAATGAGCAGTTCTTC | CSASGSLTGLGDYNEQFF
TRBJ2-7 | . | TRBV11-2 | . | TGTGCCAGCAGCTCTACGACCTACGAGCAGTACTTC | CASSSTTYEQYF